Below, 24 T cell receptor beta chains from the same sample are listed, as sequenced in a study of Ad26.COV2.S vaccination and SARS-CoV-2 variants. The table came from immunoSEQ multiplex PCR; TCRdb's copy has only in-frame clones and leaves some out. The sample consists of 450,000 to 550,000 clones, 70% to 90% of them appearing once. Described treatment: approximately 18 received Ad26.COV2.S at low or high dose, single or two shots; 5 received placebo; per-sample allocation not given. Each sample was drawn 63 days after the first injection (of vaccine or placebo). The sample consisted of peripheral blood, taken in a trial of Ad26.COV2.S vaccine versus placebo. Receptors originate from a person between 18 and 59 years old who received the Ad26.COV2.S COVID-19 vaccine or a placebo.

This chain connects TRBV19 to TRBJ2-3; no clear D. Per the germline V gene, CDR1 is LNHDA and CDR2 is SQIVND (reference sequence). The V end lost 4 bases, the J end lost 0 bases, and 14 bases lay between the germline ends. This CDR3 region has 16 residues. The CDR3 is CASSNKTVSSTDTQYF. The CDR3, as DNA: TGTGCCAGTAGTAATAAAACGGTTTCTAGCACAGATACGCAGTATTTT. Complete variable domain (other parts from reference TRBV19 and TRBJ2-3): DGGITQSPKYLFRKEGQNVTLSCEQNLNHDAMYWYRQDPGQGLRLIYYSQIVNDFQKGDIAEGYSVSREKKESFPLTVTSAQKNPTAFYLCASSNKTVSSTDTQYFGPGTRLTVL.

The genes are TRBV28 and TRBJ2-4, with D maybe TRBD1 (6 bases). The V gene lost 3 bases and the J gene lost 0 bases, with 12 bases spanning the gap. There are 16 residues in the CDR3. CDR1 MDHEN and CDR2 SYDVKM come from the germline V gene. The CDR3 DNA is TGTGCCAGCAGTTTCCAGGACAGTCTAGCCAAAAACATTCAGTACTTC. Its protein is CASSFQDSLAKNIQYF.

The gene calls are TRBV7-2 and TRBJ2-7, with D possibly matching TRBD2 (6 bases). The germline V and J ends were trimmed by 5 bases and 2 bases, with 13 bases remaining between them. This CDR3 spans 14 amino acids. The germline V gene has CDR1 SGHTA and CDR2 FQGNSA. Written as DNA, the CDR3 is TGTGCCAGCAGCGCAAGACTAGTCACCTACGAGCAGTACTTC. Residues: CASSARLVTYEQYF.

V usage is TRBV27 and J usage is TRBJ1-2; the D gene is possibly TRBD1 (5 bases). With 6 bases removed from V and 2 bases from J, the gap between germline ends came to 10 bases. Germline V gives CDR1 MNHEY, CDR2 SMNVEV (reference sequence). CDR3 length: 13 amino acids. CDR3: CASRPTENYGYTF. The CDR3 DNA is TGTGCCAGCAGACCGACAGAGAACTATGGCTACACCTTC.

This chain connects TRBV6-1 to TRBJ2-1; TRBD1 is a possible D gene (5 bases). Per the germline V gene, CDR1 is MNHNS and CDR2 is SASEGT. CDR3 length: 11 residues. The V end was cut by 10 bases, the J end by 6 bases, with 10 bases between. The CDR3 loop reads CATTVLNEQFF. The DNA for the CDR3 is TGTGCCACGACAGTCCTCAATGAGCAGTTCTTC.

The V gene is TRBV18, the J gene TRBJ1-2; TRBD1 is a possible D gene (5 bases). The CDR3 consists of 15 residues. Germline V gene sequence: CDR1 KGHSH, CDR2 LQKENI. Trimming took 1 base from V and 1 from J, leaving 10 bases between them. CDR3 sequence reads: CASSPREGINYGYTF. CDR3 DNA: TGTGCCAGCTCACCACGTGAGGGGATTAACTATGGCTACACCTTC.

This clone appeared a single time. The V gene is TRBV29-1, the J gene TRBJ1-2, with D perhaps TRBD1 (6 bases). The CDR3 extends over 13 amino acids. The V end lost 4 bases, the J end lost 6 bases, and 15 bases lay between the germline ends. In germline, CDR1 is SQVTM, CDR2 ANQGSEA. The CDR3 coding sequence is TGCAGCGTTGCAGGGGCCCGTGGTGATGGCTACACCTTC. Its protein product is CSVAGARGDGYTF. The full variable domain, completed using reference TRBV29-1 and TRBJ1-2, is SAVISQKPSRDICQRGTSLTIQCQVDSQVTMMFWYRQQPGQSLTLIATANQGSEATYESGFVIDKFPISRPNLTFSTLTVSNMSPEDSSIYLCSVAGARGDGYTFGSGTRLTVV.

This chain uses TRBV3-1 (or the pseudogene TRBV3-2) with TRBJ2-3; D may be TRBD2 (5 bases). V lost 1 base to trimming and J lost 4 bases, with 15 bases between them. The CDR3 covers 16 residues. Germline-derived CDR1 and CDR2 are LGHDT and YNNKEL (reference sequence). This CDR3 is CASSQVFASSADTQYF. In nucleotides, the CDR3 is TGTGCCAGCAGCCAAGTGTTTGCTAGCTCTGCAGATACGCAGTATTTT.

In its sample, this clone was seen once. This rearrangement joins TRBV10-3 to TRBJ2-1; D is unresolved. Germline V CDR1 and CDR2: ENHRY, SYGVKD. The V gene lost 4 bases and the J gene lost 2 bases, with 15 bases spanning the gap. The CDR3 contains 16 residues. DNA for the CDR3: TGTGCCATCAGTGGATTCAGTGGGGTTCCCTACAATGAGCAGTTCTTC. As protein: CAISGFSGVPYNEQFF.

The chain recombines TRBV30 with TRBJ2-7; 8 bases are a match to TRBD2. The CDR3 spans 14 residues. The germline gives CDR1 GTSNPN, CDR2 SVGIG (reference sequence). The V segment lost 4 bases and the J segment 3 bases; nucleotides outside the gene matches: 8. In DNA form, the CDR3 reads TGTGCCTGGACCACCAGAGGGACTAGCTACGAGCAGTACTTC. Encoded protein: CAWTTRGTSYEQYF.

The chain carries TRBV15 and TRBJ2-7; D possibly uses TRBD1 or TRBD2 (5 bases each). CDR1 is LNHNV and CDR2 is YYDKDF in the germline V gene (reference sequence). Trimming shortened V by 6 bases and J by 2 bases, and 29 bases separated the two germline ends. There are 19 residues in the CDR3. Here the CDR3 DNA reads TGTGCCACCAGTACCTCCCGGGGCTGGCGACGCGAAGATACCTACGAGCAGTACTTC. Protein sequence: CATSTSRGWRREDTYEQYF.

J is TRBJ2-5 and V is TRBV2, with D tentatively TRBD1 (5 bases). This CDR3 contains 13 residues. CDR1 and CDR2 (germline): SNHLY, FYNNEI. V lost 7 bases and J lost 1, with 10 bases in between. The CDR3 DNA reads TGTGCCAGCATGTTGGGGCGCCAAGAGACCCAGTACTTC. It specifies CASMLGRQETQYF.

The chain combines TRBV27 with TRBJ1-2, with 7 bases that match TRBD1. With V trimmed by 0 bases and J by 3 bases, 4 bases remained unmatched. CDR1 MNHEY and CDR2 SMNVEV come from the germline V gene (reference sequence). The CDR3 totals 15 residues. In DNA form, the CDR3 reads TGTGCCAGCAGTTTATCGGCAGGGGGGGACTATGGCTACACCTTC. Its protein product is CASSLSAGGDYGYTF.

CDR3 DNA sequence: TGTGCCAGCACACTGGATAATAGCAATCAGCCCCAGCATTTT. Amino acid sequence: CASTLDNSNQPQHF. The rearrangement joins TRBV6-6 to TRBJ1-5; D call uncertain. The CDR3 extends over 14 amino acids. CDR1 is MNHNY, CDR2 SVGAGI, per germline (reference sequence). The V end was cut by 7 bases, the J end by 0 bases, with 10 bases between.

This sequence joins TRBV7-9 and TRBJ1-5, with D hard to call. V lost 1 base to trimming and J lost 0 bases, with 7 bases between them. Per the germline V gene, CDR1 is SEHNR and CDR2 is FQNEAQ (reference sequence). This CDR3 is 15 amino acids long. The CDR3 loop is CASSLEGLSNQPQHF. CDR3 in DNA: TGTGCCAGCAGCTTAGAGGGCCTTAGCAATCAGCCCCAGCATTTT.

The rearrangement links TRBV27 to TRBJ1-2, with D perhaps matching TRBD1 (5 bases). Germline lookup yields CDR1 MNHEY and CDR2 SMNVEV (reference sequence). V lost 3 bases and J lost 0, with 8 bases in between. The CDR3 covers 14 residues. This CDR3 is CASSFVGANYGYTF. The DNA for the CDR3 is TGTGCCAGCAGTTTTGTAGGGGCTAACTATGGCTACACCTTC.

This chain connects TRBV7-2 to TRBJ2-3; 7 bases align to TRBD1. The CDR3 runs to 15 residues. Germline-derived CDR1 and CDR2 are SGHTA and FQGNSA. J lost 7 bases, V lost 1 base, and 8 bases had no gene match. The CDR3 DNA follows: TGTGCCAGCAGCTTAGGACAGGGAATTCCTCATACGCAGTATTTT. This codes for CASSLGQGIPHTQYF. Filled out from reference TRBV7-2 and TRBJ2-3, the complete variable domain reads GAGVSQSPSNKVTEKGKDVELRCDPISGHTALYWYRQSLGQGLEFLIYFQGNSAPDKSGLPSDRFSAERTGGSVSTLTIQRTQQEDSAVYLCASSLGQGIPHTQYFGPGTRLTVL.

The V and J genes are TRBV4-1 and TRBJ1-6; D ambiguous. With 2 bases removed from V and 7 bases from J, the gap between germline ends came to 12 bases. From germline, CDR1 is MGHRA and CDR2 YSYEKL. The CDR3 spans 15 residues. The CDR3 spells CASSQSPVLNSPLHF. The CDR3 nucleotides read TGCGCCAGCAGCCAAAGTCCGGTTCTAAATTCACCCCTCCACTTT.

The CDR3 loop reads CASSVYRGRALDEQFF. As DNA, the CDR3 is TGTGCCAGCAGCGTATACAGGGGCCGGGCCCTTGATGAGCAGTTCTTC. This chain joins TRBV9 and TRBJ2-1; TRBD1 matches at 7 bases. This CDR3 contains 16 residues. The germline V gene has CDR1 SGDLS and CDR2 YYNGEE. The trim removed 1 base at V and 8 bases at J, leaving 12 bases unmatched.

This clone was found once. The chain combines TRBV4-1 with TRBJ1-5, with TRBD1 matching over 7 bases. The length of the CDR3 is 16 residues. Germline CDR1 and CDR2: MGHRA and YSYEKL. V lost 4 bases and J lost 6; bases outside the gene matches: 12. The CDR3 sequence is CASSPGERGHGQPQHF. The CDR3 coding sequence is TGCGCCAGCAGCCCGGGAGAGAGGGGGCACGGTCAGCCCCAGCATTTT.

Of note for this clone: A clone one base away is much larger, so this may be a read error. The gene calls are TRBV6-1 and TRBJ2-6; D remains ambiguous. The CDR3 contains 15 residues. Germline V gives CDR1 MNHNS, CDR2 SASEGT. CDR3 sequence reads: CASSEKSSEANVLTF. The CDR3 bases are TGTGCCAGCAGTGAAAAAAGCTCTGAGGCCAACGTCCTGACTTTC.

CDR3: CASSPMDTSGPLGQYF. DNA of the CDR3: TGTGCCAGCTCACCTATGGACACTAGCGGGCCCCTGGGGCAGTACTTC. The chain couples TRBV18 to TRBJ2-7; 9 nucleotides match TRBD2. The CDR3 runs 16 residues. Germline CDR1 reads KGHSH; CDR2 reads LQKENI. V gave up 3 bases and J gave up 9 bases; unmatched junction bases: 15.

This chain joins TRBV3-1 (or the pseudogene TRBV3-2) and TRBJ2-6; D call uncertain. CDR1 and CDR2 (germline): LGHDT, YNNKEL (reference sequence). The V end lost 3 bases, the J end lost 2 bases, and 11 bases lay between the germline ends. This CDR3 has 16 amino acids. The CDR3 sequence: CASSHSMTAGANVLTF. CDR3 nucleotide sequence: TGTGCCAGCAGCCATTCAATGACGGCTGGGGCCAACGTCCTGACTTTC.

V usage is TRBV19 and J usage is TRBJ1-5; 8 bases agree with TRBD1. CDR1 is LNHDA and CDR2 is SQIVND in the germline V gene (reference sequence). Trimming at V came to 10 bases and at J to 1 base, leaving 6 bases not matched to a gene. This CDR3 comprises 14 residues. CDR3 nucleotide sequence: TGTGCCACCCGGACAGGGCTAAGCAATCAGCCCCAGCATTTT. Amino acids: CATRTGLSNQPQHF.